One sample yielded the 29 T cell receptor beta chains listed below, sequenced in a study of Tregs in tolerant kidney transplant recipients. Mixed chimerism was transient after nonmyeloablative marrow transplants from related graft donors. The assay was immunoSEQ multiplex PCR, and TCRdb's table has in-frame clones only and misses some. The sample includes about 64,000 clones, around 87% seen only once; the top ten take 3.8%. Material: CD4+ T cells from blood (PBMCs), obtained 6 months after the transplant. The receptors come from a human patient who received a combined kidney and bone marrow transplant. Some of these T cells may belong to the graft donor.

This chain connects TRBV11-3 to TRBJ2-3; 10 nucleotides line up with TRBD2. Germline trimming cut 1 base from V and 0 bases from J; bases unmatched to any gene: 7. CDR1 and CDR2 from the germline V gene are SGHNT and YENEEA. The CDR3 covers 18 residues. This CDR3 reads CASSLGEWGLASTDTQYF. CDR3 bases: TGTGCCAGCAGCTTAGGGGAGTGGGGACTAGCGAGCACAGATACGCAGTATTTT.

The chain employs TRBV4-2 and TRBJ2-7; TRBD2 aligns across 13 bases. J lost 2 bases, V lost 6 bases, and 4 bases had no gene match. Germline loops: CDR1 LGHNA, CDR2 YNFKEQ. This CDR3 region has 15 residues. In nucleotides, the CDR3 is TGTGCCAGCAGGGACACTAGCGGGAGGGCCTACGAGCAGTACTTC. Protein sequence: CASRDTSGRAYEQYF.

This chain joins TRBV11-2 and TRBJ1-5, with 8 bases identical to TRBD1. V lost 5 bases and J lost 10; bases outside the gene matches: 4. This CDR3 has 12 amino acids. Germline lookup yields CDR1 SGHAT and CDR2 FQNNGV. The CDR3 is CASSTGQGPQHF. CDR3 bases: TGTGCCAGCAGCACAGGACAGGGCCCCCAGCATTTT. Supplemented by reference TRBV11-2 and TRBJ1-5, the full variable domain reads EAGVAQSPRYKIIEKRQSVAFWCNPISGHATLYWYQQILGQGPKLLIQFQNNGVVDDSQLPKDRFSAERLKGVDSTLKIQPAKLEDSAVYLCASSTGQGPQHFGDGTRLSIL.

V usage is TRBV11-3 and J usage is TRBJ1-2; the match to TRBD1 covers 10 bases. This CDR3 is 17 amino acids long. J gave up 5 bases and V 6 bases, and 15 bases lay outside the gene matches. Germline-derived CDR1 and CDR2 are SGHNT and YENEEA. The DNA of the CDR3 is TGTGCCAGCAGTAAGGGGACAGGGGAGATCCTTGTATATGGCTACACCTTC. As protein: CASSKGTGEILVYGYTF.

This clone was counted a few times. Other DNA sequences in this sample translate to the same CDR3. The V call is TRBV5-1, the J call TRBJ1-6, with D unclear. CDR1 and CDR2 from the germline V gene are SGHRS and YFSETQ. V shed 0 bases and J shed 13 bases, with 14 bases lying between them. The CDR3 runs to 14 residues. The CDR3 loop is CASSLDRGNAPLHF. Here the CDR3 DNA reads TGCGCCAGCAGCTTGGATAGAGGGAACGCCCCCCTCCACTTT.

The rearrangement uses TRBV10-3 and TRBJ2-7, with D perhaps matching TRBD2 (6 bases). V lost 0 bases to trimming and J lost 4 bases, with 13 bases between them. There are 15 residues in the CDR3. Germline assignment: CDR1 ENHRY and CDR2 SYGVKD. The CDR3 sequence: CAISESGREVYEQYF. In nucleotides, the CDR3 is TGTGCCATCAGTGAGTCTGGCAGGGAGGTATACGAGCAGTACTTC.

The count of this clone is one. In DNA form, the CDR3 reads TGTGCCAGCAGCCCGGGAAACTCTGGAAACACCATATATTTT. This encodes CASSPGNSGNTIYF. The rearrangement uses TRBV4-2 and TRBJ1-3, with D uncertain. The CDR3 loop spans 14 amino acids. Germline V CDR1 and CDR2: LGHNA, YNFKEQ. V lost 4 bases and J 0 bases, leaving 7 bases between the germline ends.

The chain carries TRBV4-3 and TRBJ1-3; D unclear. Trimming pared 2 bases from V and 0 bases from J, leaving 17 bases between. Germline V gene sequence: CDR1 LGHNA, CDR2 YSLEER. The length of the CDR3 is 18 residues. The CDR3 nucleotides are TGCGCCAGCAGCCAAAGGTTAGCGCAGCACTCCTCTGGAAACACCATATATTTT. Translating gives CASSQRLAQHSSGNTIYF.

The V gene is TRBV11-3, the J gene TRBJ2-2, with D unclear. Germline V gives CDR1 SGHNT, CDR2 YENEEA. V was clipped by 3 bases and J by 9 bases, with 5 bases between them. CDR3 length: 11 residues. The DNA for the CDR3 is TGTGCCAGCAGCTTGAGAAGGGAGCTGTTTTTT. It codes for CASSLRRELFF.

The chain recombines TRBV7-2 with TRBJ2-1; 15 bases map to TRBD2. J lost 15 bases, V lost 4 bases, and 7 bases had no gene match. Germline-derived CDR1 and CDR2 are SGHTA and FQGNSA. The CDR3 runs 14 residues. The CDR3 nucleotides read TGTGCCAGCAGCTACCGGACTAGCGGGAGGGCGCGGTTCTTC. Its protein product is CASSYRTSGRARFF.

The table lists this clone with a count of one. The chain links TRBV2 to TRBJ2-7, with D perhaps matching TRBD1 (5 bases). Trimming removed 3 bases at V and 5 bases at J, with 11 bases between. Germline CDR1 SNHLY, CDR2 FYNNEI. This CDR3 region has 13 residues. The CDR3 DNA sequence: TGTGCCAGCAGTGAGCAGGGAACGGACGAGCAGTACTTC. Protein: CASSEQGTDEQYF.

The J gene is TRBJ2-5, the V gene TRBV19, with D perhaps matching TRBD1 (6 bases). The CDR3 covers 16 residues. Trimming took 3 bases from V and 3 from J, leaving 17 bases between them. Germline V gene sequence: CDR1 LNHDA, CDR2 SQIVND (reference sequence). The CDR3 is CASSMWAGVAKETQYF. In DNA, the CDR3 is TGTGCCAGTAGTATGTGGGCAGGGGTAGCTAAAGAGACCCAGTACTTC.

This clone came up once. The chain joins TRBV10-3 to TRBJ2-3, with 11 positions matching TRBD2. From germline, CDR1 is ENHRY and CDR2 SYGVKD. V lost 6 bases, J lost 2 bases, and 7 bases stayed unmatched. The CDR3 runs 16 residues. This chain's CDR3 is CAISQLAGGNTDTQYF. DNA of the CDR3: TGTGCCATCAGCCAATTAGCGGGAGGGAACACAGATACGCAGTATTTT.

The genes are TRBV4-1 and TRBJ2-5; D not resolved. Germline-derived CDR1 and CDR2 are MGHRA and YSYEKL. The CDR3 extends over 14 amino acids. Trimming removed 0 bases at V and 3 bases at J, with 8 bases between. For the CDR3, the DNA is TGCGCCAGCAGCCAAGAGTGGAGTGAAGAGACCCAGTACTTC. Translated, it gives CASSQEWSEETQYF.

The J gene is TRBJ2-3, the V gene TRBV10-3, with TRBD2 matching over 11 bases. This CDR3 comprises 14 residues. Trimming took 3 bases from V and 7 from J; bases not matched to a gene: 3. The germline CDR1 and CDR2 sequences are ENHRY and SYGVKD. The CDR3 sequence is CAISELAGAHTQYF. CDR3 DNA: TGTGCCATCAGTGAACTAGCGGGGGCACATACGCAGTATTTT.

The chain has TRBV5-1 and TRBJ1-1; the match to TRBD1 covers 10 bases. This CDR3 is built from 14 residues. V gave up 3 bases and J gave up 2 bases; unmatched junction bases: 1. Per the germline V gene, CDR1 is SGHRS and CDR2 is YFSETQ. The CDR3 here is CASSWTGGNTEAFF. CDR3 DNA: TGCGCCAGCAGCTGGACAGGGGGAAACACTGAAGCTTTCTTT. Full variable domain (rest looked up from reference TRBV5-1 and TRBJ1-1): KAGVTQTPRYLIKTRGQQVTLSCSPISGHRSVSWYQQTPGQGLQFLFEYFSETQRNKGNFPGRFSGRQFSNSRSEMNVSTLELGDSALYLCASSWTGGNTEAFFGQGTRLTVV.

This clone was recorded only once. The chain couples TRBV11-3 to TRBJ2-5; 8 nucleotides agree with TRBD1. Matching the DNA end better, TRBJ2-7 makes the J call doubtful. The CDR3 is 15 residues long. Germline values: CDR1 SGHNT, CDR2 YENEEA. The CDR3 bases are TGTGCCAGCAGCTCCTTATGGGACAGGCCCTACGAGCAGTACTTC. It encodes CASSSLWDRPYEQYF.

This rearrangement joins TRBV5-1 to TRBJ2-5, with 8 bases identical to TRBD2. With the DNA end fitting TRBJ2-7 better, the J assignment may be wrong. Germline V gene lookup returns CDR1 SGHRS and CDR2 YFSETQ. This CDR3 is built from 13 residues. The CDR3 DNA follows: TGCGCCAGCAGCTCGGGACTAGGGGACGAGCAGTACTTC. Translation: CASSSGLGDEQYF.

The CDR3 DNA reads as TGTGCCAGCAGTTTTATCCAGGGGGCAAAATTTGGCTACACCTTC. Its translation is CASSFIQGAKFGYTF. The J gene is TRBJ1-2, the V gene TRBV28; TRBD1 aligns across 8 bases. The ends lost 3 bases at V and 7 bases at J; junction bases unmatched: 10. The CDR3 is 15 residues long. CDR1 is MDHEN, CDR2 SYDVKM, per germline.

The rearrangement uses TRBV7-2 and TRBJ2-7, with TRBD2 identical over 12 bases. V shed 5 bases, J shed 1 base, and the junction held 6 bases outside the gene matches. There are 16 residues in the CDR3. Germline values: CDR1 SGHTA, CDR2 FQGNSA. As DNA, the CDR3 is TGTGCCAGCAGCAGACAAGGACTAGCGGGATCCTACGAGCAGTACTTC. Translating gives CASSRQGLAGSYEQYF. The entire variable domain, with the rest obtained from reference TRBV7-2 and TRBJ2-7, is as follows: GAGVSQSPSNKVTEKGKDVELRCDPISGHTALYWYRQSLGQGLEFLIYFQGNSAPDKSGLPSDRFSAERTGGSVSTLTIQRTQQEDSAVYLCASSRQGLAGSYEQYFGPGTRLTVT.

The chain recombines TRBV7-2 with TRBJ1-4; D might be TRBD1 (5 bases). In germline, CDR1 is SGHTA, CDR2 FQGNSA. There are 16 residues in the CDR3. The ends were cut back, 0 bases at V and 8 bases at J, with 16 bases in the middle. Here the CDR3 DNA reads TGTGCCAGCAGCTTAGCGACCCAGGGTCGGGGGGAAAAACTGTTTTTT. Residues: CASSLATQGRGEKLFF.

This clone is a singleton in its sample. This chain connects TRBV11-3 to TRBJ2-1; D remains ambiguous. V lost 2 bases and J lost 8, with 16 bases in between. The CDR3 covers 15 residues. Germline CDR1 reads SGHNT; CDR2 reads YENEEA. The CDR3 protein is CASSLRIHISDEQFF. The CDR3, as DNA: TGTGCCAGCAGCTTAAGGATTCATATAAGCGATGAGCAGTTCTTC. Looking up the rest from reference TRBV11-3 and TRBJ2-1 gives the full variable domain: EAGVVQSPRYKIIEKKQPVAFWCNPISGHNTLYWYLQNLGQGPELLIRYENEEAVDDSQLPKDRFSAERLKGVDSTLKIQPAELGDSAVYLCASSLRIHISDEQFFGPGTRLTVL.

The J gene is TRBJ2-7, the V gene TRBV11-2, with D tentatively TRBD1 (5 bases). This CDR3 contains 15 residues. V was cut by 5 bases and J by 1 base, with 15 bases left in between. Germline-derived CDR1 and CDR2 are SGHAT and FQNNGV. CDR3: CASSRGVGPSYEQYF. The CDR3 nucleotides read TGTGCCAGCAGCCGAGGCGTGGGGCCTTCCTACGAGCAGTACTTC. The variable domain in full, completed from reference TRBV11-2 and TRBJ2-7, reads EAGVAQSPRYKIIEKRQSVAFWCNPISGHATLYWYQQILGQGPKLLIQFQNNGVVDDSQLPKDRFSAERLKGVDSTLKIQPAKLEDSAVYLCASSRGVGPSYEQYFGPGTRLTVT.

This clone was detected only once. The chain links TRBV9 to TRBJ2-5, with D perhaps matching TRBD2 (6 bases). Trimming took 3 bases from V and 5 from J, leaving 17 bases between them. The CDR3 spans 15 residues. The germline CDR1 and CDR2 sequences are SGDLS and YYNGEE. The DNA of the CDR3 is TGTGCCAGCAGCGAGCAAGGAGGGCCCGGGGAGACCCAGTACTTC. As protein: CASSEQGGPGETQYF.

The V and J genes are TRBV18 and TRBJ2-4; D is uncertain. V shed 6 bases and J shed 0 bases, with 9 bases lying between them. Germline CDR1 KGHSH, CDR2 LQKENI. CDR3 length equals 14 residues. The CDR3 DNA reads as TGTGCCAGCTCCCCTGGGCTAGCCAAAAACATTCAGTACTTC. It translates to CASSPGLAKNIQYF. The full variable domain, with the rest looked up from reference TRBV18 and TRBJ2-4, is NAGVMQNPRHLVRRRGQEARLRCSPMKGHSHVYWYRQLPEEGLKFMVYLQKENIIDESGMPKERFSAEFPKEGPSILRIQQVVRGDSAAYFCASSPGLAKNIQYFGAGTRLSVL.

V usage is TRBV1 and J usage is TRBJ1-5; TRBD1 is the table's D call, not checked against the DNA. TRBV1 corresponds to a pseudogene. The CDR3 length is 18 residues. This chain's CDR3 is CTSSQEGGTLMSNQPQHF. CDR3 nucleotide sequence: TGCACCAGCAGCCAAGAAGGGGGCACCTTAATGAGCAATCAGCCCCAGCATTTT.

This chain connects TRBV9 to TRBJ2-1; 7 nucleotides align to TRBD1. This CDR3 is 16 amino acids long. The V and J ends lost 0 bases and 8 bases, in that order; junction bases with no gene match: 11. Germline values: CDR1 SGDLS, CDR2 YYNGEE. CDR3 bases: TGTGCCAGCAGCGTAGGTCGAGACAGGGTGGGGGATGAGCAGTTCTTC. Its translation: CASSVGRDRVGDEQFF.

This clone occurred once. The chain couples TRBV10-3 to TRBJ1-2, with 8 bases identical to TRBD1. Germline values: CDR1 ENHRY, CDR2 SYGVKD. With 4 bases clipped from V and 7 bases from J, the junction kept 5 bases outside the gene matches. The length of the CDR3 is 13 residues. This chain's CDR3 is CAISGTGQGGYTF. CDR3 bases: TGTGCCATCAGTGGGACAGGGCAAGGTGGCTACACCTTC.

The gene calls are TRBV7-8 and TRBJ2-4; TRBD2 aligns across 9 bases. Germline CDR1 is SGHVS and CDR2 is FQNEAQ. CDR3 length equals 19 residues. V was pared by 2 bases and J by 0 bases, with 11 bases of the junction left unmatched. The CDR3 DNA is TGTGCCAGCAGCTTAAAGTCAGCGGGAGGCCCTCTAGCCAAAAACATTCAGTACTTC. Amino acid sequence: CASSLKSAGGPLAKNIQYF.